This T cell receptor beta chain was sequenced during a study of shared clonotypes between healthy human individuals. Study at large: A few men and a couple of women, aged 18 to 49, were donors. Study conclusions and caveats: A limitation of the genetic and exposure-history diversity represented arose from few donors. Compared with clonotypes that all four donors shared, non-shared clonotypes had lower generation probabilities.

About this clone itself: Its antigen is undetermined.

For each subset, genomic DNA was distributed in equal portions over several immunoSEQ plates. Clones were read by immunoSEQ multiplex PCR, and TCRdb kept only the in-frame ones, dropping some. The profile shows millions of clones, around 95% of them singletons. The clonotype was recovered from a man younger than 30 in good health. Sequencing used naive CD4+ T cells sorted from blood. Subset of the sample: CD45RA+ positively selected.

Here the CDR3 DNA reads TGTGCCAGCAGCAAGGGAGTCTACGAGCAGTACTTC. Its protein is CASSKGVYEQYF. The chain employs TRBV21-1 and TRBJ2-7; TRBD2 was called by the table and not checked on the DNA. TRBV21-1 is a recognized pseudogene. This CDR3 has 12 amino acids.